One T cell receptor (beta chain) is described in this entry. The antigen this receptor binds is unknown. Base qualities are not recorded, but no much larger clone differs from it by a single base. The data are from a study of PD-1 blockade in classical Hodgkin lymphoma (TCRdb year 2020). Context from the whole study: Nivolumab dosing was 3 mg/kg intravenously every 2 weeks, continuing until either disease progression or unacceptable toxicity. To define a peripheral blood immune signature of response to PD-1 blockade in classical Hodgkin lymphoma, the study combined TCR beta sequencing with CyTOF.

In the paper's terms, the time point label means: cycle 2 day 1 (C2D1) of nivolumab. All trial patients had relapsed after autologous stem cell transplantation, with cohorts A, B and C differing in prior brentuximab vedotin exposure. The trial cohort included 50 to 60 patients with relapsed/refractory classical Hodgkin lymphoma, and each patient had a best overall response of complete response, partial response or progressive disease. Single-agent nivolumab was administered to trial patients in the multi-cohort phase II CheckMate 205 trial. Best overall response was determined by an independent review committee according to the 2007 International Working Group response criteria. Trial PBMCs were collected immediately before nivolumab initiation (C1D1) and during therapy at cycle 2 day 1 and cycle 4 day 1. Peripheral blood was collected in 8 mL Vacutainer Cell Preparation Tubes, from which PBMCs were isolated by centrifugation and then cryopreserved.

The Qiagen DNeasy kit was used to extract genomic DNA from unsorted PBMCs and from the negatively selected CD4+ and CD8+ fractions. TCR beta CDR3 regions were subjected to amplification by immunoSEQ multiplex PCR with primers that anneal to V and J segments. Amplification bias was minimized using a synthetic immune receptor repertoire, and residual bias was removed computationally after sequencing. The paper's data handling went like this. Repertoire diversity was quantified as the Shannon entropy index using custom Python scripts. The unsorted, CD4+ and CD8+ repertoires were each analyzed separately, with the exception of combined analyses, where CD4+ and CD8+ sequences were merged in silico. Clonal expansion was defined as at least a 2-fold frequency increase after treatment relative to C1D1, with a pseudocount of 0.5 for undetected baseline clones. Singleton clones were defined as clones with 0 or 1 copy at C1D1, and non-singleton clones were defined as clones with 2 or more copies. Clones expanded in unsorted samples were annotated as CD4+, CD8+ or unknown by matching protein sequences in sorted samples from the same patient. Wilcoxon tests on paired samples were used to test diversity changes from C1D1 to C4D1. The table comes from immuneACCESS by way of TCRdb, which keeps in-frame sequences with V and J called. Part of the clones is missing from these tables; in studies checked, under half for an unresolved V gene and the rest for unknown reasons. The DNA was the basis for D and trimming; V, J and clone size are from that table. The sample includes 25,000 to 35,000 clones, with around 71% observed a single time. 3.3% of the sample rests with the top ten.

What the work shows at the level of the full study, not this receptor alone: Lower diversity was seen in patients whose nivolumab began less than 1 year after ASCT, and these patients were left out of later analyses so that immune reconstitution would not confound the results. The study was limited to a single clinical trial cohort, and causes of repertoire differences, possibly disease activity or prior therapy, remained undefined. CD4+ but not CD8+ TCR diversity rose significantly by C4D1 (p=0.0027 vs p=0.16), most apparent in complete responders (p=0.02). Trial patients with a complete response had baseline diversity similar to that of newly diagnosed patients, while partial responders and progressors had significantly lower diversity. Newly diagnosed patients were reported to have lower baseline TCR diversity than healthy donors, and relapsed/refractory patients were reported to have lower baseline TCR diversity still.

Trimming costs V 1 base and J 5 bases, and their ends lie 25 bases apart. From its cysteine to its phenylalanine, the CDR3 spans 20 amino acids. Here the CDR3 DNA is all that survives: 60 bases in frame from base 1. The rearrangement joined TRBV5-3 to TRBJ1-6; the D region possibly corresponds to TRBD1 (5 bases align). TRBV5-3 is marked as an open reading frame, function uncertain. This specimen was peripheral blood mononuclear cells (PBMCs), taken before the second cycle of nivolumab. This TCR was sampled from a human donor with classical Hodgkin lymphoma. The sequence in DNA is TGTGCCAGAAGCTTGAAGGGGCTATTGGGGTTGGGGATACATAATTCACCCCTCCACTTT. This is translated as CARSLKGLLGLGIHNSPLHF.